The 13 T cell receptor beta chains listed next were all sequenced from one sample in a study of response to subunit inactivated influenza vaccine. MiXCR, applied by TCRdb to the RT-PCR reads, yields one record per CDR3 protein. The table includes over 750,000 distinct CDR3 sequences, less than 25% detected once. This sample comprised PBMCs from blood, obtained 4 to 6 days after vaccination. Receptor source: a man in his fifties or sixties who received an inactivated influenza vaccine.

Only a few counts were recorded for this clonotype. CDR3 DNA sequence: TGTGCCAGCAATACTTGGGACAGGGGATTAGCCGGGGAGCTGTTTTTT. This encodes CASNTWDRGLAGELFF. V and J are TRBV28 and TRBJ2-2; 10 nucleotides agree with TRBD1. CDR3 length equals 16 residues. Germline trimming cut 7 bases from V and 6 bases from J; bases unmatched to any gene: 11. The germline V gene encodes CDR1 MDHEN and CDR2 SYDVKM.

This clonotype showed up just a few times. The CDR3 protein is CSVAVAGAGEQFF. The CDR3, as DNA: TGCAGCGTTGCCGTAGCGGGGGCGGGAGAGCAGTTCTTC. This chain uses TRBV29-1 with TRBJ2-1, with TRBD2 matching 9 bases. After removal of 4 bases from V and 10 bases from J, the junction contained 8 bases not matched to a gene. The CDR3 extends over 13 amino acids. The germline gives CDR1 SQVTM, CDR2 ANQGSEA.

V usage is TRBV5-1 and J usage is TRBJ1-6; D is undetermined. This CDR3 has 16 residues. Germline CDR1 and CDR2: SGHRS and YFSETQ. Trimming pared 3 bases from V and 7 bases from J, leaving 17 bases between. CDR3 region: CASSYSPGSLNSPLHF. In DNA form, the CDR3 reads TGCGCCAGCAGCTATTCTCCGGGGTCTCTCAATTCACCCCTCCACTTT.

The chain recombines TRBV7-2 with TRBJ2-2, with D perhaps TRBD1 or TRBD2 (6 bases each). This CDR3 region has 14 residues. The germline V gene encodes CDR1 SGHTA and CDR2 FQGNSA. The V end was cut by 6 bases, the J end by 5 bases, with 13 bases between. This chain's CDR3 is CASRQLGGTGELFF. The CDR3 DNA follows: TGTGCCAGCAGGCAACTAGGGGGGACCGGGGAGCTGTTTTTT.

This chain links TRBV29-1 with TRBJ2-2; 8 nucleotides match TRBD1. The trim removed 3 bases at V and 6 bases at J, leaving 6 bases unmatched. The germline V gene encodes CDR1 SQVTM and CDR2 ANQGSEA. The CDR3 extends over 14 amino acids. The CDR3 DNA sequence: TGCAGCGTTGATGGCAGGGGGCGATCCGGGGAGCTGTTTTTT. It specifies CSVDGRGRSGELFF.

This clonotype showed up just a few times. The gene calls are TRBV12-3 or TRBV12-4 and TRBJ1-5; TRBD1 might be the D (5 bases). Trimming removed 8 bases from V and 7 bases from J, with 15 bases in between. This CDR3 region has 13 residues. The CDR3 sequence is CASLGGGGQPQHF. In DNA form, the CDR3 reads TGTGCCAGCCTCGGCGGGGGAGGGCAGCCCCAGCATTTT.

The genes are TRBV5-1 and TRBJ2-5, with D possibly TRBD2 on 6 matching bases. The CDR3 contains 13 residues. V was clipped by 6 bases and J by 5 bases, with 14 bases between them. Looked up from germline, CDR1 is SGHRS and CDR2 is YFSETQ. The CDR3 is CASKKWGGETQYF. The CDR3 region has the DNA TGCGCCAGCAAGAAGTGGGGAGGCGAGACCCAGTACTTC.

Here the CDR3 DNA reads TGTGCCAGCAGCTTGAGGACAGAGGATGGCTACACCTTC. This gives the protein CASSLRTEDGYTF. The chain uses TRBV5-6 and TRBJ1-2; TRBD1 might be the D (6 bases). Trimming pared 1 base from V and 6 bases from J, leaving 10 bases between. The CDR3 consists of 13 residues. Germline V gives CDR1 SGHDT, CDR2 YYEEEE.

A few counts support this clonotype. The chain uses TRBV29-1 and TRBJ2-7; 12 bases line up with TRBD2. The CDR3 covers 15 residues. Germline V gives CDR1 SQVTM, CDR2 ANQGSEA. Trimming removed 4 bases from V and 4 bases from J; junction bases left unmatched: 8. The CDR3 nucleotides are TGCAGCGTTGCCGGAAGGACTAGCGGGACGTACGAGCAGTACTTC. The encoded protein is CSVAGRTSGTYEQYF.

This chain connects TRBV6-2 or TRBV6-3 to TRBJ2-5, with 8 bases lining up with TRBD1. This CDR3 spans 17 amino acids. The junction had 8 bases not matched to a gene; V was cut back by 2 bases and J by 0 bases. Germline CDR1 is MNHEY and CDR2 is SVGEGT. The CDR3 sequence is CASSYDQDREYQETQYF. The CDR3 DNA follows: TGTGCCAGCAGTTACGACCAGGACAGGGAGTACCAAGAGACCCAGTACTTC.

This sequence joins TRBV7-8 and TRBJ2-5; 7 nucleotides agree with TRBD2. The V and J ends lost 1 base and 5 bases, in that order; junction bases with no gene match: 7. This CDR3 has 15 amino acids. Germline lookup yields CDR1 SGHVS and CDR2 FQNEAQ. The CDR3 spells CASSLVGGSMETQYF. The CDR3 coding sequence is TGTGCCAGCAGCTTAGTCGGCGGGAGTATGGAGACCCAGTACTTC.

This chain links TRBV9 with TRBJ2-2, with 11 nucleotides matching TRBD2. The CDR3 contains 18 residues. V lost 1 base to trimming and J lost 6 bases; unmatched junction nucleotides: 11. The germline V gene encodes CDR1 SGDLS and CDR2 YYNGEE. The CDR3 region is CASSVRLAGGGLPGELFF. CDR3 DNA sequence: TGTGCCAGCAGCGTACGGCTAGCGGGGGGCGGACTCCCCGGGGAGCTGTTTTTT.

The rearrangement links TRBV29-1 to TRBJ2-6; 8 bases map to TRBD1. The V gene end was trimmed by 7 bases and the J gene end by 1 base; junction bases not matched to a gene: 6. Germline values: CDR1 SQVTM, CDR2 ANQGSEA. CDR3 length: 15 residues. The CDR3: CSAGQGSSGANVLTF. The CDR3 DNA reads TGCAGCGCAGGACAGGGCTCATCTGGGGCCAACGTCCTGACTTTC.